These 22 T cell receptor beta chains originate from one sample sequenced in a study of T-cell memory formation after mild COVID-19. TCRdb re-analysed the 5' RACE reads in MiXCR, keeping a single row per CDR3 protein. The top ten hold about a fifth of the sample, which has 300,000 to 350,000 distinct CDR3 sequences, 13% seen once. The specimen was PBMCs or a T cell subset sorted from them (not recorded which). Receptors originate from a man in his late teens or twenties who had mild COVID-19 (a few samples of this study predate the infection). Cell type and time point are not known.

This clonotype has just a few counts. Written as DNA, the CDR3 is TGTGCCAGCAGTTCCCCTTGGGGTGACGGGGCCAACGTCCTGACTTTC. The encoded protein is CASSSPWGDGANVLTF. The chain has TRBV28 and TRBJ2-6; no firm D call. Germline values: CDR1 MDHEN, CDR2 SYDVKM. The CDR3 is made up of 16 amino acids. Trimming pared 4 bases from V and 4 bases from J, leaving 14 bases between.

This clonotype turned up a few times. The J gene is TRBJ2-5, the V gene TRBV11-2; D unclear. The CDR3 length is 12 residues. V was pared by 5 bases and J by 5 bases, with 9 bases between. Germline V lookup: CDR1 SGHAT, CDR2 FQNNGV. The CDR3 nucleotides read TGTGCCAGCAGCACATACGATGAGACCCAGTACTTC. It specifies CASSTYDETQYF.

This clonotype occurred a few times. The chain has TRBV6-4 and TRBJ2-2; tentative D call: TRBD2 (5 bases). Trimming stripped 4 bases from V and 7 bases from J, with 10 bases between. CDR3 length: 13 residues. The germline gives CDR1 MRHNA, CDR2 SNTAGT. The CDR3, as DNA: TGTGCCAGCAGTGTAACGGGGATCGGGGAGCTGTTTTTT. Protein: CASSVTGIGELFF.

This clonotype was counted a few times. The chain combines TRBV4-3 with TRBJ2-5, with D perhaps matching TRBD1 (6 bases). This CDR3 is built from 21 residues. The V end was cut by 0 bases, the J end by 3 bases, with 29 bases between. Per the germline V gene, CDR1 is LGHNA and CDR2 is YSLEER. As DNA, the CDR3 is TGCGCCAGCAGCCAAGATCCCCCGATCAGGGGAACTTCGGCAGCCGAAGAGACCCAGTACTTC. Residues: CASSQDPPIRGTSAAEETQYF.

This clonotype came up a few times. The V call is TRBV7-3, the J call TRBJ2-5, with D tentatively TRBD1 (6 bases). The CDR3 runs 13 residues. Trimming stripped 5 bases from V and 4 bases from J, with 11 bases between. Germline CDR1 SGHTA, CDR2 FQGTGA. The CDR3 DNA is TGTGCCAGCAGCCCCAGGGGCGCAGAGACCCAGTACTTC. Protein product: CASSPRGAETQYF.

The chain uses TRBV12-3 or TRBV12-4 and TRBJ1-1; the D is unclear. V lost 3 bases and J 2 bases, leaving 13 bases between the germline ends. The length of the CDR3 is 15 residues. CDR3 in amino acids: CASSFGLGDNTEAFF. For the CDR3, the DNA is TGTGCCAGCAGTTTCGGTTTGGGAGATAACACTGAAGCTTTCTTT.

As DNA, the CDR3 is TGTGCCAGCAGTCCGGCGGCCTCTACGGAGCAGTACTTC. It yields the protein CASSPAASTEQYF. V gene TRBV12-3 or TRBV12-4 combines with J gene TRBJ2-7; D remains unclear. The CDR3 spans 13 residues. Trimming removed 5 bases from V and 7 bases from J, with 15 bases in between.

This clonotype was seen ten or more times. V usage is TRBV28 and J usage is TRBJ1-6, with D possibly being TRBD1 (6 bases). The CDR3 runs to 15 residues. V was trimmed by 4 bases and J by 8 bases, leaving 15 bases between them. Germline V gene sequence: CDR1 MDHEN, CDR2 SYDVKM. The CDR3 spells CASSSNQGRDSPLHF. CDR3 DNA sequence: TGTGCCAGCAGTTCAAATCAGGGGAGGGATTCACCCCTCCACTTT.

The chain links TRBV7-2 to TRBJ2-1; 10 bases are shared with TRBD1. This CDR3 region has 14 residues. CDR1 and CDR2 (germline): SGHTA, FQGNSA. J gave up 9 bases and V 5 bases, and 7 bases lay outside the gene matches. The CDR3 DNA is TGTGCCAGCAGCACGGGACAGGGGTTGAGTGAGCAGTTCTTC. The encoded protein is CASSTGQGLSEQFF.

This clonotype was seen at least ten times. The gene calls are TRBV6-5 and TRBJ1-5; unclear D gene. V shed 3 bases and J shed 0 bases, with 9 bases lying between them. This CDR3 has 15 amino acids. Germline CDR1 reads MNHEY; CDR2 reads SVGAGI. Here the CDR3 DNA reads TGTGCCAGCAGTTATTCAGGAAATAGCAATCAGCCCCAGCATTTT. It translates to CASSYSGNSNQPQHF.

V usage is TRBV5-6 and J usage is TRBJ2-5; D gene unclear. The ends were cut back, 0 bases at V and 4 bases at J, with 10 bases in the middle. Per germline, CDR1 SGHDT and CDR2 YYEEEE. CDR3 length equals 14 residues. For the CDR3, the DNA is TGTGCCAGCAGCTTGGCCGGGTCGCGAGAGACCCAGTACTTC. It specifies CASSLAGSRETQYF.

The sample holds a few counts of this clonotype. V usage is TRBV6-5 and J usage is TRBJ1-6, with 7 bases aligning to TRBD1. The CDR3 spans 14 residues. The V and J ends lost 3 bases and 7 bases, in that order; junction bases with no gene match: 3. Per the germline V gene, CDR1 is MNHEY and CDR2 is SVGAGI. The CDR3 DNA sequence: TGTGCCAGCAGTTATAAGGGGGCGAATTCACCCCTCCACTTT. It specifies CASSYKGANSPLHF.

Only a few counts were recorded for this clonotype. This chain links TRBV7-2 with TRBJ1-2; D possibly corresponds to TRBD1 (5 bases). The V gene lost 5 bases and the J gene lost 5 bases, with 18 bases spanning the gap. CDR3 size: 15 residues. The germline CDR1 and CDR2 sequences are SGHTA and FQGNSA. CDR3 sequence (DNA): TGTGCCAGCAGCCATAGGGGCGGGGAAGGTTATGGCTACACCTTC. Its protein is CASSHRGGEGYGYTF.

This clonotype showed up many times. The chain employs TRBV6-5 and TRBJ2-1; 7 bases are a match to TRBD1. The CDR3 has 14 amino acids. In germline, CDR1 is MNHEY, CDR2 SVGAGI. V trimming: 2 bases; J trimming: 3 bases; junction bases outside the gene matches: 1. The CDR3 DNA is TGTGCCAGCAGTTACGGGGACAGCTACAATGAGCAGTTCTTC. This translates into CASSYGDSYNEQFF.

This chain joins TRBV5-1 and TRBJ2-1, with D perhaps matching TRBD2 (6 bases). The CDR3 length is 15 residues. Germline V gene data show CDR1 as SGHRS and CDR2 as YFSETQ. V lost 4 bases, J lost 2 bases, and 13 bases lay in between. The CDR3 protein is CASSLGGTAYNEQFF. For the CDR3, the DNA is TGCGCCAGCAGCCTGGGCGGGACGGCCTACAATGAGCAGTTCTTC.

This clonotype has just a few counts. The chain links TRBV4-3 to TRBJ1-6; the D gene is possibly TRBD1 (6 bases). The CDR3 loop spans 14 amino acids. Germline V gene sequence: CDR1 LGHNA, CDR2 YSLEER. V lost 6 bases and J 4 bases, leaving 10 bases between the germline ends. The CDR3 DNA is TGCGCCAGCAGAGGGGGGCAGTATAATTCACCCCTCCACTTT. Protein sequence: CASRGGQYNSPLHF.

V is TRBV5-1 and J is TRBJ2-2; the D is unclear. Trimming took off 6 bases at V and 1 base at J, with 4 bases between the two ends. The CDR3 loop spans 12 amino acids. Germline V lookup: CDR1 SGHRS, CDR2 YFSETQ. The CDR3 sequence is CASKLNTGELFF. The CDR3 DNA follows: TGCGCCAGCAAATTGAACACCGGGGAGCTGTTTTTT.

V gene TRBV7-2 combines with J gene TRBJ1-1; TRBD1 is a possible D gene (5 bases). This CDR3 spans 16 amino acids. Deletions cut 3 bases from V and 4 bases from J, with 18 bases between. Germline-derived CDR1 and CDR2 are SGHTA and FQGNSA. CDR3 region: CASSFPVRGMGTEAFF. The CDR3, as DNA: TGTGCCAGCAGCTTTCCGGTGAGGGGTATGGGCACTGAAGCTTTCTTT.

The sample holds a few counts of this clonotype. The rearrangement links TRBV6-5 to TRBJ2-7; 10 bases match TRBD1. Trimming cost V 5 bases and J 2 bases; bases outside gene matches: 6. Germline CDR1 is MNHEY and CDR2 is SVGAGI. The CDR3 sequence is 15 residues long. The CDR3 loop reads CASSPTGGSPYEQYV. As DNA, the CDR3 is TGTGCCAGCAGTCCGACAGGGGGCTCACCCTACGAGCAGTACGTC.

The DNA for the CDR3 is TGCGCCAGCAGCTTGGACTTACTCTCCTACGAGCAGTACGTC. This translates into CASSLDLLSYEQYV. The chain employs TRBV5-1 and TRBJ2-7; D is unclear. The V end was cut by 0 bases, the J end by 0 bases, with 7 bases between. CDR1 and CDR2 from the germline V gene are SGHRS and YFSETQ. CDR3 length equals 14 residues.

The V and J genes are TRBV2 and TRBJ2-7; the D is unclear. Germline CDR1 SNHLY, CDR2 FYNNEI. The CDR3 sequence is 13 residues long. V lost 4 bases to trimming and J lost 2 bases, with 9 bases between them. CDR3 bases: TGTGCCAGCAGTGTATCAGGAACCTACGAGCAGTACTTC. Amino acids: CASSVSGTYEQYF. Complete variable domain (other parts from reference TRBV2 and TRBJ2-7): EPEVTQTPSHQVTQMGQEVILRCVPISNHLYFYWYRQILGQKVEFLVSFYNNEISEKSEIFDDQFSVERPDGSNFTLKIRSTKLEDSAMYFCASSVSGTYEQYFGPGTRLTVT.

Only a few counts were recorded for this clonotype. This chain joins TRBV20-1 and TRBJ2-2; D is possibly TRBD1 or TRBD2 (5 bases each). The length of the CDR3 is 13 residues. CDR1 and CDR2 from the germline V gene are DFQATT and SNEGSKA (reference sequence). Trimming left V 5 bases short and J 3 bases short, with 10 bases between. The CDR3 DNA reads as TGCAGTGCTCGGGACCGCTACACCGGGGAGCTGTTTTTT. Residues: CSARDRYTGELFF.